Presented here are 17 T cell receptor beta chains from one specimen sequenced in a study of blood T cell repertoires in COVID-19. Only in-frame clones appear in the TCRdb table, and some are missing; sequencing was by immunoSEQ multiplex PCR. This sample has over 100,000 clones, with 82% found just once. The sequenced material came from peripheral blood. These receptors all stem from a man aged 70 or older with acute or convalescent COVID-19.

V and J are TRBV11-2 and TRBJ2-1, with D uncertain. The CDR3 is made up of 15 amino acids. Germline CDR1 SGHAT, CDR2 FQNNGV. Trimming left V 7 bases short and J 2 bases short, with 15 bases between. The CDR3 is CASTQRVATYNEQFF. Written as DNA, the CDR3 is TGTGCCAGCACTCAACGGGTTGCTACCTACAATGAGCAGTTCTTC.

Here the CDR3 DNA reads TGTGCCAGCAGTTTAGAGGGCAGGCTTAATGAAAAACTGTTTTTT. Its translation is CASSLEGRLNEKLFF. The chain links TRBV28 to TRBJ1-4; D unclear. The germline V gene has CDR1 MDHEN and CDR2 SYDVKM. The CDR3 length is 15 residues. The ends were cut back, 2 bases at V and 4 bases at J, with 11 bases in the middle.

This clone has a handful of counts. The V gene is TRBV11-2, the J gene TRBJ1-3; 7 nucleotides align to TRBD1. Germline-derived CDR1 and CDR2 are SGHAT and FQNNGV. The CDR3 extends over 14 amino acids. Unmatched junction bases numbered 3, after V lost 2 bases and J lost 5 bases. The CDR3: CASSLTQGRNTIYF. CDR3 nucleotides: TGTGCCAGCAGCTTAACACAGGGGAGAAACACCATATATTTT. The full variable domain, its missing parts supplied by reference TRBV11-2 and TRBJ1-3, is EAGVAQSPRYKIIEKRQSVAFWCNPISGHATLYWYQQILGQGPKLLIQFQNNGVVDDSQLPKDRFSAERLKGVDSTLKIQPAKLEDSAVYLCASSLTQGRNTIYFGEGSWLTVV.

The chain links TRBV6-5 to TRBJ1-2, with D unclear. CDR3 size: 16 residues. Germline CDR1 and CDR2: MNHEY and SVGAGI. V shed 0 bases and J shed 5 bases, with 16 bases lying between them. CDR3 in amino acids: CASSYSIQLRFYGYTF. CDR3 nucleotides: TGTGCCAGCAGTTACTCGATACAGTTAAGATTTTATGGCTACACCTTC.

The rearrangement links TRBV6-5 to TRBJ1-1; 7 bases are a match to TRBD1. The CDR3 runs to 13 residues. V lost 6 bases to trimming and J lost 1 base; unmatched junction nucleotides: 2. Germline V gene lookup returns CDR1 MNHEY and CDR2 SVGAGI. The CDR3 DNA is TGTGCCAGCAGCCGGACAGGGAACACTGAAGCTTTCTTT. It specifies CASSRTGNTEAFF.

The table lists this clone with a few counts. This chain connects TRBV18 to TRBJ1-1; TRBD1 matches 7 bases. This CDR3 spans 17 amino acids. Germline trimming cut 4 bases from V and 0 bases from J; bases unmatched to any gene: 11. Germline CDR1 KGHSH, CDR2 LQKENI. The CDR3 bases are TGTGCCAGCTCACGGGACAGTAACGCCCTGGTGAACACTGAAGCTTTCTTT. Translation gives CASSRDSNALVNTEAFF.

The J gene is TRBJ2-5, the V gene TRBV19; 8 bases are shared with TRBD1. CDR1 is LNHDA, CDR2 SQIVND, per germline (reference sequence). With 3 bases clipped from V and 10 bases from J, the junction kept 4 bases outside the gene matches. The CDR3 loop spans 12 amino acids. The CDR3 reads CASSIPDRGQYF. The DNA for the CDR3 is TGTGCCAGTAGTATCCCCGACAGGGGCCAGTACTTC.

This clone was observed a handful of times. The chain links TRBV28 to TRBJ1-3, with D possibly matching TRBD1 (6 bases). The CDR3 loop spans 14 amino acids. Trimming pared 5 bases from V and 1 base from J, leaving 9 bases between. CDR1 and CDR2 (germline): MDHEN, SYDVKM. The CDR3 DNA reads TGTGCCAGCAGTCAAGGGGGTTCTGGAAACACCATATATTTT. This gives the protein CASSQGGSGNTIYF.

CDR3 residues: CASSSRQGGNQPQHF. CDR3 DNA sequence: TGTGCCAGCAGTTCTAGACAGGGAGGCAATCAGCCCCAGCATTTT. The chain employs TRBV27 and TRBJ1-5, with 7 bases fitting TRBD1. J was trimmed by 2 bases and V by 4 bases; bases with no gene match: 5. The CDR3 has 15 residues. Germline V gene sequence: CDR1 MNHEY, CDR2 SMNVEV (reference sequence).

The V gene is TRBV5-1, the J gene TRBJ1-1, with D perhaps TRBD1 (6 bases). The V end was cut by 6 bases, the J end by 1 base, with 16 bases between. Germline assignment: CDR1 SGHRS and CDR2 YFSETQ. The CDR3 is 15 amino acids. This chain's CDR3 is CASTRGSAGNTEAFF. The CDR3 DNA is TGCGCCAGCACGAGGGGGAGCGCAGGGAACACTGAAGCTTTCTTT.

V usage is TRBV5-1 and J usage is TRBJ2-1; 11 positions agree with TRBD2. The CDR3 has 15 amino acids. J was trimmed by 5 bases and V by 5 bases; bases with no gene match: 6. The germline gives CDR1 SGHRS, CDR2 YFSETQ. The CDR3 reads CASSSGTSGNNEQFF. In DNA, the CDR3 is TGCGCCAGCAGTTCCGGGACTAGCGGAAACAATGAGCAGTTCTTC.

V gene TRBV7-3 combines with J gene TRBJ2-1, with no clear D. Germline-derived CDR1 and CDR2 are SGHTA and FQGTGA. This CDR3 has 14 amino acids. Trimming stripped 2 bases from V and 5 bases from J, with 10 bases between. CDR3 sequence (DNA): TGTGCCAGCAGCTTAGGAGTAGTCCACAATGAGCAGTTCTTC. Translation gives CASSLGVVHNEQFF.

The chain couples TRBV20-1 to TRBJ2-7; D unresolved. Trimming took 0 bases from V and 5 from J, leaving 2 bases between them. In germline, CDR1 is DFQATT, CDR2 SNEGSKA (reference sequence). The CDR3 length is 10 residues. The CDR3 nucleotides are TGCAGTGCTAGAGATAACGAGCAGTACTTC. Translated, it gives CSARDNEQYF.

The V and J genes are TRBV14 and TRBJ2-1, with 11 bases identical to TRBD2. Germline V gene lookup returns CDR1 SGHDN and CDR2 FVKESK. There are 16 residues in the CDR3. J gave up 7 bases and V 3 bases, and 8 bases lay outside the gene matches. The CDR3 nucleotides read TGTGCCAGCAGCCATGTTAGCGGGAGGGTAACAAATGAGCAGTTCTTC. It translates to CASSHVSGRVTNEQFF.

This sequence joins TRBV18 and TRBJ1-1; a weak D match, TRBD1 (6 bases). Germline values: CDR1 KGHSH, CDR2 LQKENI. V dropped 2 bases and J dropped 0 bases, with 10 bases sitting between them. The CDR3 is 15 residues long. CDR3 region: CASSPGQLLNTEAFF. CDR3 nucleotides: TGTGCCAGCTCACCAGGACAGCTTCTGAACACTGAAGCTTTCTTT.

This chain joins TRBV9 and TRBJ2-3; a weak D match, TRBD1 (6 bases). This CDR3 contains 16 residues. The ends were cut back, 3 bases at V and 3 bases at J, with 17 bases in the middle. Germline CDR1 and CDR2: SGDLS and YYNGEE. The CDR3 loop reads CASSEGLPGETDTQYF. Here the CDR3 DNA reads TGTGCCAGCAGCGAGGGGCTGCCAGGGGAAACAGATACGCAGTATTTT.

The CDR3 is CASSHTGTSDYEQYF. In DNA, the CDR3 is TGTGCCAGCAGCCATACCGGGACTAGCGACTACGAGCAGTACTTC. The V and J genes are TRBV3-1 (or the pseudogene TRBV3-2) and TRBJ2-7; 10 nucleotides agree with TRBD2. Germline V gene sequence: CDR1 LGHDT, CDR2 YNNKEL (reference sequence). V lost 3 bases to trimming and J lost 3 bases; unmatched junction nucleotides: 5. The CDR3 totals 15 residues.